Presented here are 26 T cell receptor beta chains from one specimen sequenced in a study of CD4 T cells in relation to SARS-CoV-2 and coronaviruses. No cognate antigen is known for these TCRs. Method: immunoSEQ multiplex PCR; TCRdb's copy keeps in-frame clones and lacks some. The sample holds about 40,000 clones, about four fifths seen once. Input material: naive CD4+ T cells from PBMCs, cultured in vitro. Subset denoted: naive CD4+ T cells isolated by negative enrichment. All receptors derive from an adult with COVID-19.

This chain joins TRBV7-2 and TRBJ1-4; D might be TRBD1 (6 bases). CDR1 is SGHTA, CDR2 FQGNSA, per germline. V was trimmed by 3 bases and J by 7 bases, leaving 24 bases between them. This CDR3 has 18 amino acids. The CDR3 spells CASSFFVTVDRQVEKLFF. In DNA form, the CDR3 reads TGTGCCAGCAGCTTTTTTGTAACGGTCGACAGACAGGTTGAAAAACTGTTTTTT.

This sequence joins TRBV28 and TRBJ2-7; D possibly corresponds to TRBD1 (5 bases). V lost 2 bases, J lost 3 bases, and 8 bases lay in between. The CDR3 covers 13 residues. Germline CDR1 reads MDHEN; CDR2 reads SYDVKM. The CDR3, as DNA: TGTGCCAGCAGTTTAAGACAGAGCTACGAGCAGTACTTC. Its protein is CASSLRQSYEQYF.

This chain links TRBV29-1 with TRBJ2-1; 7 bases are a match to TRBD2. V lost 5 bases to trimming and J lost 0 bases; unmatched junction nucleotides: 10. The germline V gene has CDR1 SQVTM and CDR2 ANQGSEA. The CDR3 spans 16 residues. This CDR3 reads CSVSPFASGSYNEQFF. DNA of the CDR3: TGCAGCGTTTCGCCCTTCGCTAGCGGCTCCTACAATGAGCAGTTCTTC.

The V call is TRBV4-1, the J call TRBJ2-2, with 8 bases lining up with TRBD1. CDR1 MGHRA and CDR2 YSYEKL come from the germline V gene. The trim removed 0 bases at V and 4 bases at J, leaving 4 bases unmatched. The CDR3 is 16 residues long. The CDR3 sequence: CASSQDGTGFTGELFF. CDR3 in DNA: TGCGCCAGCAGCCAAGACGGGACAGGCTTCACCGGGGAGCTGTTTTTT.

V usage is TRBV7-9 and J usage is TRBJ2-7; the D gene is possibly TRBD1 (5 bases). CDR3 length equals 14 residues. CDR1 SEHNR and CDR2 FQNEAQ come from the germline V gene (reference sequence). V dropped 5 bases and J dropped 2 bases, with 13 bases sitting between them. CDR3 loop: CASSHGQITYEQYF. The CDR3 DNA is TGTGCCAGCAGCCACGGACAAATAACCTACGAGCAGTACTTC.

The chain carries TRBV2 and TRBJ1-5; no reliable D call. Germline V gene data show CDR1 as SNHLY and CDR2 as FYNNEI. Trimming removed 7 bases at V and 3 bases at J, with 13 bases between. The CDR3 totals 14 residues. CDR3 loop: CASMRSQNNQPQHF. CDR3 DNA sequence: TGTGCCAGCATGAGGTCACAGAACAATCAGCCCCAGCATTTT.

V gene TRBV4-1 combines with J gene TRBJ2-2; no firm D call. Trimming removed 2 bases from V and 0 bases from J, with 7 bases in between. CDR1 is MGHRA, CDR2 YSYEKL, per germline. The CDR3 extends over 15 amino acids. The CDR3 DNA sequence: TGCGCCAGCAGCCAAAGGACGACGAACACCGGGGAGCTGTTTTTT. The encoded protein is CASSQRTTNTGELFF.

The CDR3 bases are TGTGCCAGCTCACCACCGGGCCAATGGCAGGGGCATGGAAACACTGAAGCTTTCTTT. It specifies CASSPPGQWQGHGNTEAFF. V is TRBV18 and J is TRBJ1-1, with a tentative D call TRBD1 (6 bases). Trimming removed 0 bases at V and 2 bases at J, with 22 bases between. CDR1 is KGHSH and CDR2 is LQKENI in the germline V gene. The length of the CDR3 is 19 residues.

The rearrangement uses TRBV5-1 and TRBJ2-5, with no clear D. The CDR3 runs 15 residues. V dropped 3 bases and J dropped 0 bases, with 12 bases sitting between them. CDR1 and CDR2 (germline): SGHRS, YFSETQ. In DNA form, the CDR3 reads TGCGCCAGCAGCTACGTCGCCCGTGACCAAGAGACCCAGTACTTC. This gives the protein CASSYVARDQETQYF.

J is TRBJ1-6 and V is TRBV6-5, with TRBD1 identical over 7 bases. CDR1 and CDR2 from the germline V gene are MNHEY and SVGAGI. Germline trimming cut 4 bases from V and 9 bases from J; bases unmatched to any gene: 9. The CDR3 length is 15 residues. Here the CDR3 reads CASSSTQGRGSPLHF. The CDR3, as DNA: TGTGCCAGCAGTTCAACACAGGGGAGGGGTTCACCCCTCCACTTT.

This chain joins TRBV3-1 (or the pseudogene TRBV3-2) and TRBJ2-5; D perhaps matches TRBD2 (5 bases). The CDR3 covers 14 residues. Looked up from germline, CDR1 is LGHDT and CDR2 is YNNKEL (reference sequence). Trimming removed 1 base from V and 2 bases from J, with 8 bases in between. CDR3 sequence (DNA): TGTGCCAGCAGCCAAGTTCGGGGACAAGAGACCCAGTACTTC. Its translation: CASSQVRGQETQYF.

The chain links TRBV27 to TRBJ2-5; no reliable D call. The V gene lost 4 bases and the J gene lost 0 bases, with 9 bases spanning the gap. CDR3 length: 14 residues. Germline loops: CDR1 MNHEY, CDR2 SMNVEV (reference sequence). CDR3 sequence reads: CASSSRAYQETQYF. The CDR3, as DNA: TGTGCCAGCAGTTCTAGGGCCTACCAAGAGACCCAGTACTTC.

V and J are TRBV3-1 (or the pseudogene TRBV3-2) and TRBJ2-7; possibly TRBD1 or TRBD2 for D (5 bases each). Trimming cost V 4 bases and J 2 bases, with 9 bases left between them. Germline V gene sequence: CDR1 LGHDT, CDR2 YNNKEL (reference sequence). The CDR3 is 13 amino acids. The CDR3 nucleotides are TGTGCCAGCAGCCGTGGGGGAGCCTACGAGCAGTACTTC. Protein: CASSRGGAYEQYF.

CDR3 DNA sequence: TGTGCCAGCAGTTCCGACAGCTACAATGAGCAGTTCTTC. Encoded protein: CASSSDSYNEQFF. V usage is TRBV28 and J usage is TRBJ2-1; a possible D gene is TRBD1 (5 bases). This CDR3 is built from 13 residues. Trimming stripped 4 bases from V and 3 bases from J, with 7 bases between. Germline V gene sequence: CDR1 MDHEN, CDR2 SYDVKM. The full variable domain, completed using reference TRBV28 and TRBJ2-1, is DVKVTQSSRYLVKRTGEKVFLECVQDMDHENMFWYRQDPGLGLRLIYFSYDVKMKEKGDIPEGYSVSREKKERFSLILESASTNQTSMYLCASSSDSYNEQFFGPGTRLTVL.

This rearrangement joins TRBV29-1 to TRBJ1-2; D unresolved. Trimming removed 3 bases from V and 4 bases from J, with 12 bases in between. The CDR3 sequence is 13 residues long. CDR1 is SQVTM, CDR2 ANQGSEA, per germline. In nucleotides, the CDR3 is TGCAGCGTTGATTACAACGGCCTCTATGGCTACACCTTC. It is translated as CSVDYNGLYGYTF.

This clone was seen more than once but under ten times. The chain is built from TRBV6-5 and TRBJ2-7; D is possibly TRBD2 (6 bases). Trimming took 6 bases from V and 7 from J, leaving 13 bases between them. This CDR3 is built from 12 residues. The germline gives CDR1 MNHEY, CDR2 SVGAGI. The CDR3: CASRAGPEEQYF. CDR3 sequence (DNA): TGTGCCAGCAGGGCGGGACCAGAAGAGCAGTACTTC.

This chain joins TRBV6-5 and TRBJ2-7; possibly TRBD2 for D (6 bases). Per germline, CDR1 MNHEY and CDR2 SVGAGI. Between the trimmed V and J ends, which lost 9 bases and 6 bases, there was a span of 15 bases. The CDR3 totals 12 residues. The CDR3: CASGRPGGEQYF. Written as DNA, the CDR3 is TGTGCCAGTGGGAGACCCGGGGGCGAGCAGTACTTC.

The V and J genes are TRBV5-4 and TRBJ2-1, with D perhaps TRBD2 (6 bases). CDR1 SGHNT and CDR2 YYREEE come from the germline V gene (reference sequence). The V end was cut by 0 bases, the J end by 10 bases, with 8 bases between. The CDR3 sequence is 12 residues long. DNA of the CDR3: TGTGCCAGCAGCTTGGGGGAGGAGGAGCAGTTCTTC. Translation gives CASSLGEEEQFF. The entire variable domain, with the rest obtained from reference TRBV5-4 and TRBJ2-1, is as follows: ETGVTQSPTHLIKTRGQQVTLRCSSQSGHNTVSWYQQALGQGPQFIFQYYREEENGRGNFPPRFSGLQFPNYSSELNVNALELDDSALYLCASSLGEEEQFFGPGTRLTVL.

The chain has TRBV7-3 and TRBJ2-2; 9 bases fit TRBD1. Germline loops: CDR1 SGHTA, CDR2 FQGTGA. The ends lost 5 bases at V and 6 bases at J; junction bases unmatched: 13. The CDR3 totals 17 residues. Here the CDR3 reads CASSLRTGTGLAGELFF. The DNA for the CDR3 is TGTGCCAGCAGCCTCCGCACCGGGACAGGGTTAGCCGGGGAGCTGTTTTTT.

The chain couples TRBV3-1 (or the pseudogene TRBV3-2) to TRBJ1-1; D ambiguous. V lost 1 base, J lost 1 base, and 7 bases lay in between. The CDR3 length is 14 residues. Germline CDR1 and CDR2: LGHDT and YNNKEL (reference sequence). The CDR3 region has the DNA TGTGCCAGCAGCCAAGGACGGGGGAACACTGAAGCTTTCTTT. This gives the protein CASSQGRGNTEAFF.

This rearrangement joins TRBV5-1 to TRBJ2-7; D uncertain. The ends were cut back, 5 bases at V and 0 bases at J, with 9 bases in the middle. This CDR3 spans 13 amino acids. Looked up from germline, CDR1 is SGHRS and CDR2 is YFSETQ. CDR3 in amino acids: CASSPLDSYEQYF. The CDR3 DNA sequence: TGCGCCAGCAGTCCCCTAGACTCCTACGAGCAGTACTTC.

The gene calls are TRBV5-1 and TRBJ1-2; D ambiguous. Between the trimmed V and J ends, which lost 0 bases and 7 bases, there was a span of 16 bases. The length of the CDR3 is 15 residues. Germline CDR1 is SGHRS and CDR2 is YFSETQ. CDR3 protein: CASSLVAAAKGGYTF. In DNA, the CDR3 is TGCGCCAGCAGCTTGGTGGCGGCGGCAAAGGGTGGCTACACCTTC.

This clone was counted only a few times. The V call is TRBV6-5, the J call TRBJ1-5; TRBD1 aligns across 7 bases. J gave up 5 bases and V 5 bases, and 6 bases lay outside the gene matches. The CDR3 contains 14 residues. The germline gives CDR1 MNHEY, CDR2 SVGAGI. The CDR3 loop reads CASSPGTEHQPQHF. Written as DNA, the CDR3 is TGTGCCAGCAGTCCCGGGACAGAGCATCAGCCCCAGCATTTT.

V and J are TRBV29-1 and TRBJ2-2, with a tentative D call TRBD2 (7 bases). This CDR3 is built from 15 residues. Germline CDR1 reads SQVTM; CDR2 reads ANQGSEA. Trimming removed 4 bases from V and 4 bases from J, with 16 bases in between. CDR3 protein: CSVGLGGEGTGELFF. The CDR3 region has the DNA TGCAGCGTTGGCCTAGGGGGGGAGGGCACCGGGGAGCTGTTTTTT.

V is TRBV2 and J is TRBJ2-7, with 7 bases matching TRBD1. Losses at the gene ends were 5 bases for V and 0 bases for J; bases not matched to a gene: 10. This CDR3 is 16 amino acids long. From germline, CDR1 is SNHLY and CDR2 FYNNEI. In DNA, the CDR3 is TGTGCCAGCAGTCCAGAGACCGGGACAGCCTCCTACGAGCAGTACTTC. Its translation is CASSPETGTASYEQYF.

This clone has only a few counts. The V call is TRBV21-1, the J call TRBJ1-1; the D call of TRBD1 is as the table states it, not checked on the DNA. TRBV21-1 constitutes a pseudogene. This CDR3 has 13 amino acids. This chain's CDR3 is CASGAWGNTEAFF. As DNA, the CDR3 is TGTGCCAGCGGGGCCTGGGGAAACACTGAAGCTTTCTTT.